The clone carrying this T cell receptor beta chain came up many times. Antigen specificity is unknown. This sample was taken from a study of T-cell reconstitution after alpha-beta-depleted transplantation in children. Study-wide results and limits: After transplant, high TCRbeta diversity at day 60 in some patients arose from surviving recipient T cells and thymic progenitors.

It was with unique molecular identifiers that the TCRbeta library was prepared. TCRdb re-analysed the PCR reads in MiXCR, keeping a single row per CDR3 protein. This table has 200,000 or so distinct CDR3 sequences, about 6% appearing once. This sample comprised PBMCs, obtained before TCRalphabeta/CD19-depleted stem cell transplant. This TCR came from a girl under two years old with combined immunodeficiency, due to receive a stem cell transplant.

The CDR3 loop reads CASGPTGNEQFF. Here the CDR3 DNA reads TGCGCCAGCGGCCCAACGGGCAATGAGCAGTTCTTC. The chain links TRBV5-1 to TRBJ2-1; D unresolved. This CDR3 is built from 12 residues. The V end lost 7 bases, the J end lost 6 bases, and 11 bases lay between the germline ends. The germline gives CDR1 SGHRS, CDR2 YFSETQ.